A single sample is the source of the 5 T cell receptor beta chains below, sequenced in a study of T cells after posttransplantation cyclophosphamide. Treatment was busulfan-fludarabine conditioning, a marrow graft, and cyclophosphamide on days +3 and +4. Produced via immunoSEQ multiplex PCR; TCRdb's table is partial and in-frame only. The repertoire includes about 2,000 clones, around 71% of them detected once, and just under 8.5% sits in the top ten. The material sequenced was PBMCs, taken roughly five weeks after a stem cell transplant with posttransplant cyclophosphamide. Receptors were obtained from a male patient aged 50 to 60 who received an allogeneic stem cell transplant from a related donor and was CMV-positive. Some T cells may have come from the graft donor.

This chain connects TRBV4-1 to TRBJ2-7; 13 bases are shared with TRBD2. The CDR3 is 19 residues long. V dropped 1 base and J dropped 3; count of bases not matched to a gene: 12. The V gene's germline CDR1 is MGHRA and CDR2 YSYEKL. CDR3 DNA sequence: TGCGCCAGCAGCCAAGGGCCCCAACTAGCGGGAGGGACCCTCTACGAGCAGTACTTC. Translated: CASSQGPQLAGGTLYEQYF.

This clone has more than one count but fewer than ten. This chain connects TRBV9 to TRBJ2-1, with 9 bases identical to TRBD1. The ends lost 1 base at V and 7 bases at J; junction bases unmatched: 9. Germline lookup yields CDR1 SGDLS and CDR2 YYNGEE. The CDR3 covers 16 residues. Here the CDR3 reads CASSVSGTGFGNEQFF. The CDR3 DNA follows: TGTGCCAGCAGCGTATCCGGGACAGGGTTCGGGAATGAGCAGTTCTTC.

The chain recombines TRBV27 with TRBJ1-2; D remains unclear. Germline CDR1 reads MNHEY; CDR2 reads SMNVEV (reference sequence). The CDR3 extends over 14 amino acids. Trimming stripped 6 bases from V and 6 bases from J, with 17 bases between. CDR3 sequence reads: CASSRGLTADGYTF. The CDR3 region has the DNA TGTGCCAGCAGCCGCGGACTCACCGCAGATGGCTACACCTTC.

This clone appeared once. The V call is TRBV27, the J call TRBJ2-1, with 11 bases aligning to TRBD2. V lost 5 bases to trimming and J lost 5 bases; unmatched junction nucleotides: 5. The CDR3 length is 15 residues. The V gene's germline CDR1 is MNHEY and CDR2 SMNVEV (reference sequence). The CDR3 bases are TGTGCCAGCAGTATAGGGACTAGCGGACACAATGAGCAGTTCTTC. Translating it yields CASSIGTSGHNEQFF.

V gene TRBV15 combines with J gene TRBJ1-1, with D uncertain. Trimming removed 2 bases at V and 0 bases at J, with 4 bases between. CDR1 is LNHNV, CDR2 YYDKDF, per germline (reference sequence). The CDR3 runs to 13 residues. CDR3 sequence reads: CATSRQLNTEAFF. DNA for the CDR3: TGTGCCACCAGCAGACAGTTGAACACTGAAGCTTTCTTT.